Listed below are T cell receptor beta chains from one sample, sequenced in a study of T-cell memory formation after mild COVID-19. TCRdb re-called the 5' RACE reads with MiXCR, one entry per CDR3 protein. This sample carries about 500,000 distinct CDR3 sequences, approximately 20% of them seen once, and the ten largest clones take approximately 13%. Sequenced: PBMCs or a T cell subset sorted from them (not recorded which). Receptors were obtained from an adult woman who had mild COVID-19 (a few samples of this study predate the infection). Cell type and time point are not known. CDR3s include the opening cysteine and the closing phenylalanine or tryptophan. The D gene is left open where the match is weak. Clone size is stated in some rows and not others, as once, few, many or a class when expanded.

clone size	J gene	V gene	D gene	CDR3 length	CDR3 protein	CDR3 DNA
many	TRBJ2-3	TRBV7-9	.	18	CASSLALVTTGTEDTQYF	TGTGCCAGCAGCCTCGCCCTGGTTACTACGGGAACGGAAGATACGCAGTATTTT
few	TRBJ2-1	TRBV15	.	14	CATRNRVTYNEQFF	TGTGCCACCAGGAACAGGGTGACCTACAATGAGCAGTTCTTC
.	TRBJ1-1	TRBV20-1	.	12	CSASPDRAEAFF	TGCAGTGCTAGCCCAGACAGAGCTGAAGCTTTCTTT
.	TRBJ2-1	TRBV2	TRBD2	16	CASSEAGTSGRNEQFF	TGTGCCAGCAGTGAAGCCGGGACTAGCGGGCGGAATGAGCAGTTCTTC
.	TRBJ2-7	TRBV7-2	TRBD1	16	CASSLGFGTGGYEQYF	TGTGCCAGCAGCTTAGGTTTCGGGACAGGGGGCTACGAGCAGTACTTC
few	TRBJ1-3	TRBV7-9	.	16	CASSLSRVSTGNTIYF	TGTGCCAGCAGCTTATCGAGGGTTTCTACTGGAAACACCATATATTTT
many	TRBJ2-3	TRBV15	.	13	CATSRDHTDTQYF	TGTGCCACCAGCAGAGATCACACAGATACGCAGTATTTT
few	TRBJ1-2	TRBV29-1	TRBD1	12	CSIPQGAYGYTF	TGCAGCATACCACAGGGGGCATATGGCTACACCTTC
.	TRBJ2-7	TRBV4-1	.	14	CASSQHPFSAEQYF	TGCGCCAGCAGCCAACATCCATTCTCCGCCGAGCAGTACTTC
few	TRBJ2-7	TRBV20-1	TRBD2	15	CSARDASGVTYEQYF	TGCAGTGCTAGAGATGCTAGCGGGGTTACCTACGAGCAGTACTTC
.	TRBJ2-1	TRBV5-4	TRBD2	16	CASSRLSGGGHNEQFF	TGTGCCAGCAGCCGATTAAGCGGGGGGGGCCACAATGAGCAGTTCTTC
few	TRBJ2-7	TRBV24-1	.	12	CATSVNGDEQYF	TGTGCCACCAGTGTAAATGGCGACGAGCAGTACTTC
.	TRBJ1-2	TRBV20-1	TRBD1	14	CSAAPGTANYGYTF	TGCAGTGCTGCCCCCGGGACAGCTAACTATGGCTACACCTTC
.	TRBJ2-2	TRBV7-9	TRBD2	15	CASSSGLDITGELFF	TGTGCCAGCAGCTCGGGACTAGATATCACCGGGGAGCTGTTTTTT
few	TRBJ1-4	TRBV27	.	14	CASTWTARNEKLFF	TGTGCCAGCACTTGGACGGCGCGTAATGAAAAACTGTTTTTT
.	TRBJ2-7	TRBV30	.	13	CAWSVLSPSRLYF	TGTGCCTGGAGTGTACTATCTCCCTCAAGGCTGTACTTC
few	TRBJ2-1	TRBV4-3	TRBD2	15	CASSQLTGRYNEQFF	TGCGCCAGCAGCCAACTGACCGGGAGGTACAATGAGCAGTTCTTC
few	TRBJ2-7	TRBV14	.	15	CASSQDRTPSYEQYF	TGTGCCAGCAGCCAAGACAGGACTCCCAGCTACGAGCAGTACTTC
few	TRBJ1-1	TRBV6-6	.	13	CASREGRLAEAFF	TGTGCCAGCAGGGAGGGCCGCCTGGCTGAAGCTTTCTTT
.	TRBJ2-7	TRBV5-8	TRBD1	16	CASSQEGGDGSFEQYF	TGTGCCAGCAGCCAAGAAGGGGGCGACGGGTCGTTTGAGCAGTACTTC
few	TRBJ1-3	TRBV11-2	.	15	CASTTSYSSGNTIYF	TGTGCCAGCACGACCTCCTACAGCTCTGGAAACACCATATATTTT
.	TRBJ2-3	TRBV5-1	.	15	CASSLESEYTDTQYF	TGCGCCAGCAGCTTGGAGTCAGAGTACACAGATACGCAGTATTTT
few	TRBJ2-7	TRBV7-2	TRBD2	16	CASSLALAGGLYEQYF	TGTGCCAGCAGCTTAGCTTTGGCGGGAGGACTCTACGAGCAGTACTTC
.	TRBJ2-2	TRBV12-3/TRBV12-4	TRBD1	15	CASSYRQGAGGELFF	TGTGCCAGCAGTTACAGACAGGGGGCTGGCGGGGAGCTGTTTTTT
.	TRBJ1-6	TRBV3-1	.	13	CASSRWSNSPLHF	TGTGCCAGCAGCCGTTGGAGCAATTCACCCCTCCACTTT
few	TRBJ2-5	TRBV9	.	15	CASSPTPDIAETQYF	TGTGCCAGCAGCCCGACCCCGGACATAGCCGAGACCCAGTACTTC
.	TRBJ2-3	TRBV12-3/TRBV12-4	TRBD2	15	CASSLSAGGPDTQYF	TGTGCCAGCAGTTTATCGGCGGGGGGGCCAGATACGCAGTATTTT
.	TRBJ2-1	TRBV30	.	12	CAWRIPRNEQFF	TGTGCCTGGAGGATCCCGAGAAATGAGCAGTTCTTC
.	TRBJ2-2	TRBV6-5	.	15	CASSYSPSNTGELFF	TGTGCCAGCAGTTACTCTCCTTCGAACACCGGGGAGCTGTTTTTT
.	TRBJ2-1	TRBV4-1	.	15	CASSQVVSPSDEQFF	TGCGCCAGCAGCCAAGTCGTTTCCCCCTCGGATGAGCAGTTCTTC
few	TRBJ2-5	TRBV15	.	15	CATSSRAGSGETQYF	TGTGCCACCAGCTCCCGGGCAGGGTCAGGGGAGACCCAGTACTTC
.	TRBJ2-1	TRBV24-1	TRBD2	14	CATSLRAGGNEQFF	TGTGCCACCAGCTTAAGGGCGGGGGGCAATGAGCAGTTCTTC
.	TRBJ2-3	TRBV7-8	TRBD2	14	CASSSRTSADTQYF	TGTGCCAGCAGCTCCCGGACTAGCGCAGATACGCAGTATTTT
few	TRBJ2-1	TRBV9	.	14	CASSIRRNYNEQFF	TGTGCCAGCAGCATCCGACGGAACTACAATGAGCAGTTCTTC
few	TRBJ2-5	TRBV5-5	.	15	CASSRSWTVQETQYF	TGTGCCAGCAGCCGTTCTTGGACAGTTCAAGAGACCCAGTACTTC
.	TRBJ1-2	TRBV14	TRBD1	16	CASSQDSTGTGIGYTF	TGTGCCAGCAGCCAAGACTCTACCGGGACAGGGATTGGCTACACCTTC
.	TRBJ2-5	TRBV4-3	TRBD1	15	CASSQGDRGQETQYF	TGCGCCAGCAGCCAGGGCGACAGGGGCCAAGAGACCCAGTACTTC
few	TRBJ1-5	TRBV7-2	TRBD1	15	CASSSRTGRDQPQHF	TGTGCCAGCAGCTCCCGGACAGGGCGCGACCAGCCCCAGCATTTT
.	TRBJ2-1	TRBV12-3/TRBV12-4	.	15	CASSFAGLVYNEQFF	TGTGCCAGCAGTTTTGCGGGGTTAGTATACAATGAGCAGTTCTTC
.	TRBJ2-4	TRBV6-5	.	13	CASRDLAKNIQYF	TGTGCCAGCCGGGACCTAGCCAAAAACATTCAGTACTTC
.	TRBJ2-7	TRBV7-8	.	15	CASSLAESGVSEQYF	TGTGCCAGCAGCTTAGCTGAAAGCGGAGTCAGTGAGCAGTACTTC
few	TRBJ2-3	TRBV5-5	TRBD2	16	CASSPTVAGGEDTQYF	TGTGCCAGCAGCCCCACCGTAGCGGGGGGGGAGGATACGCAGTATTTT
few	TRBJ2-7	TRBV10-3	.	13	CAINRAENYEQYF	TGTGCCATCAATCGAGCAGAAAACTACGAGCAGTACTTC